One sample yielded the 9 T cell receptor beta chains listed below, sequenced in a study of Ad26.COV2.S vaccination and SARS-CoV-2 variants. Assay: immunoSEQ multiplex PCR; the TCRdb copy retains only in-frame clones and omits some. The sample includes hundreds of thousands of clones, roughly 89% of them seen just once. Regarding treatment: 15 to 20 received Ad26.COV2.S at low or high dose, single or two shots; roughly 5 received placebo; per-sample allocation not given. Samples came from day 63 after the first vaccine or placebo injection. Sequencing was performed on peripheral blood, taken in a trial of Ad26.COV2.S vaccine versus placebo. The receptors shown here come from a person aged 18-65 years who received the Ad26.COV2.S COVID-19 vaccine or a placebo.

The V call is TRBV7-3, the J call TRBJ2-1; 11 bases are shared with TRBD2. CDR3 length: 18 residues. Germline CDR1 and CDR2: SGHTA and FQGTGA. J lost 1 base, V lost 0 bases, and 5 bases had no gene match. The CDR3 coding sequence is TGTGCCAGCAGCTTAACCCCTAGCGGGAGGTTTTCCTACAATGAGCAGTTCTTC. Protein product: CASSLTPSGRFSYNEQFF. The whole variable domain, filled in from reference TRBV7-3 and TRBJ2-1, reads GAGVSQTPSNKVTEKGKYVELRCDPISGHTALYWYRQSLGQGPEFLIYFQGTGAADDSGLPNDRFFAVRPEGSVSTLKIQRTERGDSAVYLCASSLTPSGRFSYNEQFFGPGTRLTVL.

V gene TRBV10-3 combines with J gene TRBJ2-3; no clear D gene. CDR1 ENHRY and CDR2 SYGVKD come from the germline V gene. The CDR3 loop spans 15 amino acids. Trimming left V 3 bases short and J 1 base short, with 11 bases between. Written as DNA, the CDR3 is TGTGCCATCAGTGACCTTGGGCGTCGCACAGATACGCAGTATTTT. Protein product: CAISDLGRRTDTQYF.

The chain employs TRBV4-3 and TRBJ2-7; D is perhaps TRBD2 (5 bases). The V gene lost 0 bases and the J gene lost 3 bases, with 15 bases spanning the gap. The germline gives CDR1 LGHNA, CDR2 YSLEER. This CDR3 is built from 16 residues. DNA of the CDR3: TGCGCCAGCAGCCAAGATCCGGCAGGACGGGACTACGAGCAGTACGTC. Amino acids: CASSQDPAGRDYEQYV.

The chain is built from TRBV19 and TRBJ1-6, with 10 positions matching TRBD1. There are 13 residues in the CDR3. Germline V gene lookup returns CDR1 LNHDA and CDR2 SQIVND (reference sequence). Unmatched junction bases numbered 3, after V lost 8 bases and J lost 8 bases. CDR3 protein: CASGDRGDSPLHF. DNA for the CDR3: TGTGCCAGTGGGGACAGGGGCGATTCACCCCTCCACTTT.

J is TRBJ1-1 and V is TRBV19, with no clear D. Germline V gives CDR1 LNHDA, CDR2 SQIVND (reference sequence). The CDR3 consists of 15 residues. Trimming shortened V by 0 bases and J by 2 bases, and 10 bases separated the two germline ends. In nucleotides, the CDR3 is TGTGCCAGTAGTATAGATCATAACCAAAACACTGAAGCTTTCTTT. Translating gives CASSIDHNQNTEAFF.

The chain combines TRBV7-9 with TRBJ2-1; maybe TRBD2 (6 bases). The CDR3 is 13 residues long. From germline, CDR1 is SEHNR and CDR2 FQNEAQ (reference sequence). Trimming cost V 1 base and J 8 bases, with 9 bases left between them. The CDR3 loop is CASSLGLVYEQFF. The CDR3 DNA reads TGTGCCAGCAGCTTAGGACTAGTCTATGAGCAGTTCTTC.

This clone was seen more than once but under ten times. This sequence joins TRBV27 and TRBJ2-2; TRBD1 is a possible D gene (5 bases). Germline lookup yields CDR1 MNHEY and CDR2 SMNVEV (reference sequence). V lost 3 bases and J 0 bases, leaving 11 bases between the germline ends. The CDR3 totals 16 residues. The CDR3 sequence: CASSFLWGANTGELFF. CDR3 DNA sequence: TGTGCCAGCAGTTTCCTCTGGGGCGCGAACACCGGGGAGCTGTTTTTT.

This chain uses TRBV19 with TRBJ2-3; tentatively, D is TRBD1 or TRBD2 (6 bases each). Deletions cut 3 bases from V and 1 base from J, with 11 bases between. Germline CDR1 and CDR2: LNHDA and SQIVND (reference sequence). The CDR3 contains 15 residues. The CDR3 DNA sequence: TGTGCCAGTAGTATCTACAGGGAGGGCACAGATACGCAGTATTTT. This translates into CASSIYREGTDTQYF.

This chain connects TRBV27 to TRBJ1-4; TRBD1 matches at 7 bases. Germline lookup yields CDR1 MNHEY and CDR2 SMNVEV (reference sequence). Trimming cost V 5 bases and J 0 bases; bases outside gene matches: 9. This CDR3 region has 17 residues. The chain's CDR3 is CASSLTGYPTTNEKLFF. The CDR3 nucleotides read TGTGCCAGCAGTCTGACAGGGTACCCCACAACTAATGAAAAACTGTTTTTT. The full variable domain, in which reference TRBV27 and TRBJ1-4 provide the parts outside the CDR3, is EAQVTQNPRYLITVTGKKLTVTCSQNMNHEYMSWYRQDPGLGLRQIYYSMNVEVTDKGDVPEGYKVSRKEKRNFPLILESPSPNQTSLYFCASSLTGYPTTNEKLFFGSGTQLSVL.